This TCR beta chain appears in the sequencing data of a study of cytomegalovirus exposure and HLA in healthy donors. Study-wide background: It was reported in a later analysis that the same platform had been used for the 90 to 150 validation repertoires as for the roughly 710 first-cohort repertoires. Notes on the study in general: Specific recognition of CMV antigens was confirmed in vitro for a few chains (all CMV-associated). Rare TCR sequences predominated, though certain public TCRs were found in many donors.

Germline V CDR1 and CDR2: MDHEN, SYDVKM. The CDR3 contains 16 residues. V lost 6 bases and J lost 4; bases outside the gene matches: 14. A word on this clone: The antigen remains undetermined.

These donors were members of the 120-subject validation cohort, a group separate from the approximately 680-subject first cohort. The method was immunoSEQ multiplex PCR; TCRdb's version includes in-frame clones alone and lacks a portion of them. The repertoire holds under 250,000 clones, with about 90% as singletons. The chain carries TRBV28 and TRBJ1-2, with 7 bases lining up with TRBD1. Material for sequencing was PBMCs. This TCR came from a man between 18 and 35 years old in good health and CMV-seropositive. The CDR3 DNA reads TGTGCCAGCAGCCCCTTAGGGGGCTCGGAGATCTATGGCTACACCTTC. Its protein is CASSPLGGSEIYGYTF.